Listed below are T cell receptor beta chains from one sample, sequenced in a study of T cell responses to AZD1222 COVID-19 vaccine. Profiled with immunoSEQ multiplex PCR; TCRdb holds only in-frame clones, not every one. The table lists about 130,000 clones, around 90% of them singletons. Here the sequenced sample was peripheral blood, taken on day 0 of AZD1222 vaccination. Receptors were obtained from an adult in good health. Both conserved end residues are trimmed from each CDR3. Fields, in order: V gene, J gene, CDR3 protein.

v_gene: TRBV3-1/TRBV3-2; j_gene: TRBJ1-2; CDR3aa: ASNSMGATNYGYT
v_gene: TRBV19; j_gene: TRBJ2-2; CDR3aa: ASSWSGGLNTGELF
v_gene: TRBV3-1/TRBV3-2; j_gene: TRBJ2-5; CDR3aa: ASSQEVGGETQY
v_gene: TRBV18; j_gene: TRBJ1-5; CDR3aa: ASSPGTKAWGYSNQPQH
v_gene: TRBV6-2/TRBV6-3; j_gene: TRBJ1-6; CDR3aa: ASSYERKSPLH
v_gene: TRBV9; j_gene: TRBJ2-3; CDR3aa: ASGQDGADTQY
v_gene: TRBV21-1; j_gene: TRBJ1-3; CDR3aa: ASRDREAGNTIY
v_gene: TRBV30; j_gene: TRBJ2-2; CDR3aa: AWSRGLAGVGELF
v_gene: TRBV9; j_gene: TRBJ1-1; CDR3aa: ASSGVGNTEAF
v_gene: TRBV7-2; j_gene: TRBJ2-2; CDR3aa: ASNSGYNTGELF
v_gene: TRBV6-5; j_gene: TRBJ2-1; CDR3aa: ASSPSGYYNEQF
v_gene: TRBV12-3/TRBV12-4; j_gene: TRBJ1-5; CDR3aa: ASRIEDQPQH
v_gene: TRBV27; j_gene: TRBJ2-3; CDR3aa: ASSWEQGTQY
v_gene: TRBV24-1; j_gene: TRBJ1-2; CDR3aa: ATSDSNSYGYT
v_gene: TRBV13; j_gene: TRBJ2-5; CDR3aa: ASSLDGETQY
v_gene: TRBV6-6; j_gene: TRBJ2-2; CDR3aa: ASSRTSDYNTGELF
v_gene: TRBV6-5; j_gene: TRBJ1-1; CDR3aa: ATSDRSTEAF
v_gene: TRBV2; j_gene: TRBJ2-2; CDR3aa: ASSAVSNTGELF
v_gene: TRBV3-1/TRBV3-2; j_gene: TRBJ2-7; CDR3aa: ASSQALPSGGSSYEQY
v_gene: TRBV15; j_gene: TRBJ2-1; CDR3aa: ATSRDSASYNEQF
v_gene: TRBV30; j_gene: TRBJ2-3; CDR3aa: AWSATGPTDTQY
v_gene: TRBV6-5; j_gene: TRBJ2-7; CDR3aa: ASSSAGGGAYEQY
v_gene: TRBV6-1; j_gene: TRBJ1-5; CDR3aa: ASSGGTANSNQPQH
v_gene: TRBV4-3; j_gene: TRBJ2-4; CDR3aa: ASSQVLLGGRTPSPKNIQY
v_gene: TRBV29-1; j_gene: TRBJ2-3; CDR3aa: SVDQGGTDTQY
v_gene: TRBV6-5; j_gene: TRBJ2-1; CDR3aa: ASSYGDYNEQF